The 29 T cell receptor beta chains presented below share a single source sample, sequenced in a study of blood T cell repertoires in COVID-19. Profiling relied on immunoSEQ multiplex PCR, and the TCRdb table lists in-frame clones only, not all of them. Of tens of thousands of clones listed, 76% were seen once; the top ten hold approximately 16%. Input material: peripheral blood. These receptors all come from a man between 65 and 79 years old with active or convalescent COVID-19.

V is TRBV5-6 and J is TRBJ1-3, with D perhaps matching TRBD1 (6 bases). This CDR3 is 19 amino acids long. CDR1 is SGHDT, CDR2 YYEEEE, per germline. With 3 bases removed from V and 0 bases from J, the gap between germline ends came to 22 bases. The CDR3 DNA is TGTGCCAGCAGCTCCGGAGTGGGGACACTTCGAATCTCTGGAAACACCATATATTTT. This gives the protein CASSSGVGTLRISGNTIYF. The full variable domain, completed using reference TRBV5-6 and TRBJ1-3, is DAGVTQSPTHLIKTRGQQVTLRCSPKSGHDTVSWYQQALGQGPQFIFQYYEEEERQRGNFPDRFSGHQFPNYSSELNVNALLLGDSALYLCASSSGVGTLRISGNTIYFGEGSWLTVV.

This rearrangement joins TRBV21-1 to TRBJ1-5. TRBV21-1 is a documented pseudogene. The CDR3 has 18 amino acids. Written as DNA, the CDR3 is TGTGCCAGCAGCAAACCCCAAGAGTTCCACCATAGCAATCAGCCCCAGCATTTT. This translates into CASSKPQEFHHSNQPQHF.

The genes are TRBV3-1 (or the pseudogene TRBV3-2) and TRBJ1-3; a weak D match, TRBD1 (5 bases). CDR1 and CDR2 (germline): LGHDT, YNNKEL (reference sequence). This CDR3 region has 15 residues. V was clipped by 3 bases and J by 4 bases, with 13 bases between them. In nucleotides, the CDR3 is TGTGCCAGCAGCCAGGGGGGGGGAGCCGGAAACACCATATATTTT. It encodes CASSQGGGAGNTIYF.

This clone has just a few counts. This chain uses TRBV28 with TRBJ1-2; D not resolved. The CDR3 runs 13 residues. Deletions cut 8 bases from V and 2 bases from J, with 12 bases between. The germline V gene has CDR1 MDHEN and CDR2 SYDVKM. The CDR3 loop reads CASALRENYGYTF. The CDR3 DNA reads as TGTGCCAGCGCGCTCCGGGAGAACTATGGCTACACCTTC.

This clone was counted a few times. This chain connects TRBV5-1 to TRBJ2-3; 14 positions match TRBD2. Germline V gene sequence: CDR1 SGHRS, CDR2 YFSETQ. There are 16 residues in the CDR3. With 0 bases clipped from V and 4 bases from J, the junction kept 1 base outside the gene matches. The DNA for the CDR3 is TGCGCCAGCAGCTTGGGGACTAGCGGGGGGTCAGATACGCAGTATTTT. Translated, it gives CASSLGTSGGSDTQYF.

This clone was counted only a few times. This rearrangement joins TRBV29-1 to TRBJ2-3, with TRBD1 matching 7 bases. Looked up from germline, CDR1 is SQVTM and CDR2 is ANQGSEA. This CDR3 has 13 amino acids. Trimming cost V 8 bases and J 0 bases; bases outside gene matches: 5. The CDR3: CSPGTASTDTQYF. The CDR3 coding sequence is TGCAGCCCCGGGACAGCCAGCACAGATACGCAGTATTTT.

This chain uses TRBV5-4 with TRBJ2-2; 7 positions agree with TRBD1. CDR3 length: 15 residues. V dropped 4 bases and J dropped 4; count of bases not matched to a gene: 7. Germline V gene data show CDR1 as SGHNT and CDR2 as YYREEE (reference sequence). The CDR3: CASSPRDRLTGELFF. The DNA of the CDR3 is TGTGCCAGCAGCCCCCGGGACAGACTCACCGGGGAGCTGTTTTTT.

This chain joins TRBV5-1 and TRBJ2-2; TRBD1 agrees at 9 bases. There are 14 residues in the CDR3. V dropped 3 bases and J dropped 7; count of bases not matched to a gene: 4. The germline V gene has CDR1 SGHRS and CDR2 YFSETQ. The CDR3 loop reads CASSWDREGGELFF. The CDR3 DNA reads TGCGCCAGCAGCTGGGACAGGGAAGGCGGGGAGCTGTTTTTT. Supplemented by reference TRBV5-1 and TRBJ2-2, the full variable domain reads KAGVTQTPRYLIKTRGQQVTLSCSPISGHRSVSWYQQTPGQGLQFLFEYFSETQRNKGNFPGRFSGRQFSNSRSEMNVSTLELGDSALYLCASSWDREGGELFFGEGSRLTVL.

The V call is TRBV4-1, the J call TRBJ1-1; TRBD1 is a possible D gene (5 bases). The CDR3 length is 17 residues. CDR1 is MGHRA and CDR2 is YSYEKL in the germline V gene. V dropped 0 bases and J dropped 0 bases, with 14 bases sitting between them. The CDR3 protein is CASSQDSGQPVNTEAFF. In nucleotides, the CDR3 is TGCGCCAGCAGCCAAGATTCAGGACAACCGGTGAACACTGAAGCTTTCTTT.

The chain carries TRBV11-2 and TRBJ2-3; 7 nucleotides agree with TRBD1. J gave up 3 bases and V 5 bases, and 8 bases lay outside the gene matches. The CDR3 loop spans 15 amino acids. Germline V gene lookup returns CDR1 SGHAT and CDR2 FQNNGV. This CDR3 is CASSLGQHITDTQYF. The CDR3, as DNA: TGTGCCAGCAGCCTGGGACAGCACATAACAGATACGCAGTATTTT.

For the CDR3, the DNA is TGTGCCACCAGTGAGGACAGGGTGGGTGGCTACACCTTC. Translating it yields CATSEDRVGGYTF. The rearrangement joins TRBV24-1 to TRBJ1-2, with 8 bases identical to TRBD1. V was clipped by 4 bases and J by 7 bases; unmatched bases: 4. The CDR3 covers 13 residues. Germline loops: CDR1 KGHDR, CDR2 SFDVKD.

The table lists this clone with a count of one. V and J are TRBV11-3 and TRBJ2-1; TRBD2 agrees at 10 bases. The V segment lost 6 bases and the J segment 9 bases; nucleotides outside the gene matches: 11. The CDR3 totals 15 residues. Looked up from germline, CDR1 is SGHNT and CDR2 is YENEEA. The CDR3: CASSFSGGTSIEQFF. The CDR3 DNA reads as TGTGCCAGCAGTTTTAGCGGGGGGACCTCGATTGAGCAGTTCTTC.

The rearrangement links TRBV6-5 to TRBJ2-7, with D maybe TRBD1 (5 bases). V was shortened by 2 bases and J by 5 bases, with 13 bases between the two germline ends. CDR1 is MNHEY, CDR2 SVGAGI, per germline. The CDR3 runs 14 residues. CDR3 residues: CASSYRAGSDEQYF. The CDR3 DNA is TGTGCCAGCAGTTACAGGGCAGGGTCGGACGAGCAGTACTTC.

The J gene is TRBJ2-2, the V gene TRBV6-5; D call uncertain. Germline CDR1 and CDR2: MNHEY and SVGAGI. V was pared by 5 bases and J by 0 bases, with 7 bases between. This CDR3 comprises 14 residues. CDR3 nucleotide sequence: TGTGCCAGCAGTATCGGTGCGAACACCGGGGAGCTGTTTTTT. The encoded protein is CASSIGANTGELFF.

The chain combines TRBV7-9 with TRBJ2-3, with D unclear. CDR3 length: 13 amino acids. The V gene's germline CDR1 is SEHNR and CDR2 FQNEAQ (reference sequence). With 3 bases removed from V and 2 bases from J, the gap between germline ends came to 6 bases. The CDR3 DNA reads TGTGCCAGCAGCTTCACGGTCACAGATACGCAGTATTTT. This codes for CASSFTVTDTQYF.

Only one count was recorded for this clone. CDR3 coding DNA: TGTGCCAGCAGCGTGACAGGGGTTAATGGCTACACCTTC. This translates into CASSVTGVNGYTF. The J gene is TRBJ1-2, the V gene TRBV6-5; 8 nucleotides line up with TRBD1. Losses at the gene ends were 6 bases for V and 6 bases for J; bases not matched to a gene: 6. Germline values: CDR1 MNHEY, CDR2 SVGAGI. The CDR3 is 13 amino acids.

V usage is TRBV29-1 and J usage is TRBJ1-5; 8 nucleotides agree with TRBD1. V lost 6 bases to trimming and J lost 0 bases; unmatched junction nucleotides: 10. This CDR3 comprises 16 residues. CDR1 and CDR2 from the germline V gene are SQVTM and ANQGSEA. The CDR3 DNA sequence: TGCAGCGTCCCCTCGGACAGGGCAGATAGCAATCAGCCCCAGCATTTT. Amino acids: CSVPSDRADSNQPQHF.

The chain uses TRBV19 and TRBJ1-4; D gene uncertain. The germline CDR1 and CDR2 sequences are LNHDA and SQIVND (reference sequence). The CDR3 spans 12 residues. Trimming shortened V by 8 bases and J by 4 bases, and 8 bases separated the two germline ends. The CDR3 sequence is CASGADNEKLFF. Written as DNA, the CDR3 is TGTGCCAGTGGCGCGGATAATGAAAAACTGTTTTTT.

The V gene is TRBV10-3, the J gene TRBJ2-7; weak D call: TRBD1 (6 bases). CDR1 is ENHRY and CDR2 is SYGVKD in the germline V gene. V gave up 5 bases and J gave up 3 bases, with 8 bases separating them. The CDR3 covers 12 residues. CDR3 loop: CAISSQGYEQYF. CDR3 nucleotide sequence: TGTGCCATCAGTTCACAGGGCTACGAGCAGTACTTC.

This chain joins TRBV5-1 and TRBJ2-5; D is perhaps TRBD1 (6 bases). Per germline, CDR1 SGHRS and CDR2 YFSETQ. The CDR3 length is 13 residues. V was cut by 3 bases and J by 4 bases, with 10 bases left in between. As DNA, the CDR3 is TGCGCCAGCAGCTGGACAGTCGGAGAGACCCAGTACTTC. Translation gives CASSWTVGETQYF.

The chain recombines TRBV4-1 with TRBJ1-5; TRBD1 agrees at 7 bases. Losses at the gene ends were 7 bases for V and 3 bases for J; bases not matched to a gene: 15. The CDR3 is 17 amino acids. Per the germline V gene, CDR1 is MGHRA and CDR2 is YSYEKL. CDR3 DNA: TGCGCCAGCACTTCAGGTCGGTATACAGGGGACAATCAGCCCCAGCATTTT. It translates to CASTSGRYTGDNQPQHF.

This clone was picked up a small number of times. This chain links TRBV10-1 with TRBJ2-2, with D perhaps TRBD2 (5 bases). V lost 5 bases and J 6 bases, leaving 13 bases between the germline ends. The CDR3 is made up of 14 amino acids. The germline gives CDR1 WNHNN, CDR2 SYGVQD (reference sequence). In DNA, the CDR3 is TGCGCCAGCAGTAAGCAGGCGGGTCCCGGGGAGCTGTTTTTT. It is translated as CASSKQAGPGELFF.

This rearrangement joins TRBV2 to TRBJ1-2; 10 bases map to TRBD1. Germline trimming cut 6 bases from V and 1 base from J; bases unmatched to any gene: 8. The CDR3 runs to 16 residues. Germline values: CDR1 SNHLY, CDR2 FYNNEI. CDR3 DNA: TGTGCCAGCAGATATCCGGGACAGGGGCTTAACTATGGCTACACCTTC. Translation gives CASRYPGQGLNYGYTF.

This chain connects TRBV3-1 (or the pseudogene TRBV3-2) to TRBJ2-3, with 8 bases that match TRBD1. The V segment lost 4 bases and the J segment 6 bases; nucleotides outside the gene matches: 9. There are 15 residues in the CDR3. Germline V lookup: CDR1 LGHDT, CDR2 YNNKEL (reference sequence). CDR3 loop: CASSLIRGLSDTQYF. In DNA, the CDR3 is TGTGCCAGCAGCCTCATCAGGGGGCTCTCCGATACGCAGTATTTT.

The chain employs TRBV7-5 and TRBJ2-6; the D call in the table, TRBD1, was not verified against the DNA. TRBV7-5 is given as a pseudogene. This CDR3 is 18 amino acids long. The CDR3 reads CVRTGTADIVSGANVLTF. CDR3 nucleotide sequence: TGTGTCAGAACGGGGACAGCTGATATCGTCTCTGGGGCCAACGTCCTGACTTTC.

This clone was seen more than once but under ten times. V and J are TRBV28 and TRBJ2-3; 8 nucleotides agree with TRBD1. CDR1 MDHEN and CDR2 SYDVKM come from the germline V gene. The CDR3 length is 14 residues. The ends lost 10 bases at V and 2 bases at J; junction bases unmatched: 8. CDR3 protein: CATRGQEHTDTQYF. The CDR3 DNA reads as TGTGCCACCAGGGGACAGGAGCACACAGATACGCAGTATTTT. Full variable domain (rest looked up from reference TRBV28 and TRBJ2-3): DVKVTQSSRYLVKRTGEKVFLECVQDMDHENMFWYRQDPGLGLRLIYFSYDVKMKEKGDIPEGYSVSREKKERFSLILESASTNQTSMYLCATRGQEHTDTQYFGPGTRLTVL.

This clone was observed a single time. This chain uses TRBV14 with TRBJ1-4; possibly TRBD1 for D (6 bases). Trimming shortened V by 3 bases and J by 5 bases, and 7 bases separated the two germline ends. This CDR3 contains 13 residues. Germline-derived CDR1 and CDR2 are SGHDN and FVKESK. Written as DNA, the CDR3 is TGTGCCAGCAGCCAGGGGGCCAATGAAAAACTGTTTTTT. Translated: CASSQGANEKLFF. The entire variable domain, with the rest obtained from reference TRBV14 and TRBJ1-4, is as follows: EAGVTQFPSHSVIEKGQTVTLRCDPISGHDNLYWYRRVMGKEIKFLLHFVKESKQDESGMPNNRFLAERTGGTYSTLKVQPAELEDSGVYFCASSQGANEKLFFGSGTQLSVL.

The CDR3 loop is CASSLSGFTDTQYF. The CDR3 DNA reads TGTGCCAGCTCACTAAGTGGCTTCACAGATACGCAGTATTTT. The chain combines TRBV18 with TRBJ2-3; no definite D call. Trimming stripped 4 bases from V and 2 bases from J, with 10 bases between. CDR1 KGHSH and CDR2 LQKENI come from the germline V gene. This CDR3 is built from 14 residues.

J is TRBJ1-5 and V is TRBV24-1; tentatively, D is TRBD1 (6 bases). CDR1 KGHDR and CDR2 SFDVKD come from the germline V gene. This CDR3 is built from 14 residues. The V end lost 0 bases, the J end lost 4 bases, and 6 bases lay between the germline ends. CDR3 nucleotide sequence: TGTGCCACCAGTGATTTGGGGACAAATCAGCCCCAGCATTTT. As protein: CATSDLGTNQPQHF.